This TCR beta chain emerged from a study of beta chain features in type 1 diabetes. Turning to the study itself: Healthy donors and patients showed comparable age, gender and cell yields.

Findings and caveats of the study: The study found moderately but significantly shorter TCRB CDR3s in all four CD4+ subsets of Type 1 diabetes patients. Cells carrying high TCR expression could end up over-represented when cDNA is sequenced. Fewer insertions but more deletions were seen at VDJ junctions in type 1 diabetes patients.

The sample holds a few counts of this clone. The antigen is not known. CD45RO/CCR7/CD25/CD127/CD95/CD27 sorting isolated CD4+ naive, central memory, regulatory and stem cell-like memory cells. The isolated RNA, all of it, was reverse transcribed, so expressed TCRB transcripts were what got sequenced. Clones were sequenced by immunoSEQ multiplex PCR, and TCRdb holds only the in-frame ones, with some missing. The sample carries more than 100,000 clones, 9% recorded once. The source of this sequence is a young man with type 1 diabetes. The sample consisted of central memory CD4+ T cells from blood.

CDR3 region: CASSQGAGNQPQHF. CDR3 coding DNA: TGTGCCAGCAGTCAGGGGGCGGGCAATCAGCCCCAGCATTTT. This chain joins TRBV6-6 and TRBJ1-5; the match to TRBD1 covers 8 bases. V gave up 5 bases and J gave up 2 bases; unmatched junction bases: 2. The CDR3 is made up of 14 amino acids. Per the germline V gene, CDR1 is MNHNY and CDR2 is SVGAGI (reference sequence).